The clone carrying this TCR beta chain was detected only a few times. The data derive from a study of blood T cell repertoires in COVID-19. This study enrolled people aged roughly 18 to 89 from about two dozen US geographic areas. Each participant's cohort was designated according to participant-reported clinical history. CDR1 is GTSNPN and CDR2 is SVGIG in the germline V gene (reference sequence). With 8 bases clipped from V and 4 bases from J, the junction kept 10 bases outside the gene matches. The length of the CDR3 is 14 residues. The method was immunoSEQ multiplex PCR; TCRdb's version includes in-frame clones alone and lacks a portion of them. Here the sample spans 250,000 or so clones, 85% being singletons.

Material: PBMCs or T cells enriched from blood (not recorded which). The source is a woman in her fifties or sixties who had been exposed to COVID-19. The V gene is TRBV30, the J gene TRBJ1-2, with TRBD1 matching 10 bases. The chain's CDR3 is CATGQGVTVYGYTF. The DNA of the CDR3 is TGTGCCACCGGACAGGGGGTTACCGTCTATGGCTACACCTTC.